These T cell receptor beta chains were read from a single sample in a study of T cell responses to AZD1222 COVID-19 vaccine. Sequencing was performed with immunoSEQ multiplex PCR; in TCRdb, only in-frame clones are kept and a portion is missing. The sample lists roughly 140,000 clones; under 95% were seen once. This sample comprised peripheral blood, obtained on day 0 of AZD1222 vaccination. The receptor set was obtained from an adult in good health. CDR3s include the opening cysteine and the closing phenylalanine or tryptophan. D genes are given only for firm matches. Clone size appears in some rows only: once, few, many, or a class for an expanded clone.

j_call v_call d_call clone_size cdr3_aa cdr3_nt
TRBJ2-7 TRBV6-2/TRBV6-3 TRBD2 - CASSYPSGPMTYEQYF TGTGCCAGCAGTTACCCTAGCGGGCCAATGACCTACGAGCAGTACTTC
TRBJ2-1 TRBV6-1 - - CASSEEPFFQFF TGTGCCAGCAGTGAAGAGCCCTTCTTTCAGTTCTTC
TRBJ2-7 TRBV5-1 TRBD2 - CASSLEAGSYEQYF TGCGCCAGCAGCTTGGAAGCGGGAAGCTACGAGCAGTACTTC
TRBJ1-5 TRBV6-1 - - CASSLGHSNQPQHF TGTGCCAGCAGCTTGGGACATAGCAATCAGCCCCAGCATTTT
TRBJ1-6 TRBV7-2 - - CASGPWGVHSPLHF TGTGCCAGCGGACCGTGGGGGGTCCATTCACCCCTCCACTTT
TRBJ1-5 TRBV5-6 - - CASSIGGEKEPQHF TGTGCCAGCAGCATCGGGGGGGAGAAGGAGCCCCAGCATTTT
TRBJ2-5 TRBV5-4 - - CASSLVGEETQYF TGTGCCAGCAGCTTAGTAGGGGAAGAGACCCAGTACTTC
TRBJ1-2 TRBV23-1 TRBD1 - CASRLWGQGHYGYTF TGCGCCAGCAGGCTATGGGGACAGGGCCACTATGGCTACACCTTC
TRBJ2-4 TRBV7-9 - - CASSLGHLAKNIQYF TGTGCCAGCAGCTTAGGGCATTTAGCCAAAAACATTCAGTACTTC
TRBJ2-1 TRBV9 TRBD1 - CASSAGGGPYNEQFF TGTGCCAGCAGCGCAGGGGGCGGTCCCTACAATGAGCAGTTCTTC
TRBJ1-2 TRBV4-2 - - CASSHLSVYGNGNYGYTF TGTGCCAGCAGCCATCTATCGGTGTACGGGAATGGTAACTATGGCTACACCTTC
TRBJ1-2 TRBV15 - - CATSRDTAIGYGYTF TGTGCCACCAGCAGAGATACGGCCATTGGCTATGGCTACACCTTC
TRBJ1-5 TRBV2 TRBD1 - CASSVEQGVNQPQHF TGTGCCAGCAGCGTTGAACAGGGGGTTAATCAGCCCCAGCATTTT
TRBJ2-1 TRBV7-3 - - CASSRTDLNYNEQFF TGTGCCAGCAGCAGAACGGACTTGAACTACAATGAGCAGTTCTTC
TRBJ1-2 TRBV5-4 - once CASSPPGVEGYGYTF TGTGCCAGCAGCCCCCCAGGGGTAGAAGGCTATGGCTACACCTTC
TRBJ2-7 TRBV10-2 - - CASSESRAYEQYF TGCGCCAGCAGTGAGTCCCGGGCCTACGAGCAGTACTTC
TRBJ2-7 TRBV28 TRBD2 - CASSLASGINEQYF TGTGCCAGCAGTTTAGCTAGCGGGATCAACGAGCAGTACTTC
TRBJ2-1 TRBV19 - - CASSPTSINEQFF TGTGCCAGTAGCCCGACTAGTATCAATGAGCAGTTCTTC